This T cell receptor beta chain was identified during a study of blood T cell repertoires in COVID-19. The CDR3 totals 18 residues. With 2 bases clipped from V and 1 base from J, the junction kept 11 bases outside the gene matches. Germline CDR1 reads SNHLY; CDR2 reads FYNNEI. Produced via immunoSEQ multiplex PCR; TCRdb's table is partial and in-frame only. The profile shows about 87,000 clones, roughly 88% of them singletons. V is TRBV2 and J is TRBJ2-3; 8 bases align to TRBD2. Sample: peripheral blood. This TCR derives from a man of 80 years or more with acute or convalescent COVID-19. CDR3 nucleotide sequence: TGTGCCAGCAGTGAAACCGGGGGGGTTAGCGCACGCACAGATACGCAGTATTTT. Its translation: CASSETGGVSARTDTQYF.